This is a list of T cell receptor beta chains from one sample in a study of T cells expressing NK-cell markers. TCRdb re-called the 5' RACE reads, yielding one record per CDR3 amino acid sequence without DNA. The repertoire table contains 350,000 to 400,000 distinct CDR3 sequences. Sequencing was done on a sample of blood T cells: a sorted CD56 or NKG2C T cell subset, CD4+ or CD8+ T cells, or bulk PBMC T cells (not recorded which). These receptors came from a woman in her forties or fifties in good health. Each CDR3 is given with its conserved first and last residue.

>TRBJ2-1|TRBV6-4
CASSEEREYEQFF
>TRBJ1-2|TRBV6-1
CASRETGTAYGYTF
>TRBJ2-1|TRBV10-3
CAISGTSGYNEQFF
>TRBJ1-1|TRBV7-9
CASGGRRYTEAFF
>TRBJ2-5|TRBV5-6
CASSLSAMIETQYF
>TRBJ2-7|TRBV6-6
CASREPGGTGDRYEQYF
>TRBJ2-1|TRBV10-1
CASSVGGYNEQFF
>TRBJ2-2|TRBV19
CASSIVGGATGELFF
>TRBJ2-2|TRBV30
CAWSVVYDTGELFF
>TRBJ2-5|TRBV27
CASSFGGFEGETQYF
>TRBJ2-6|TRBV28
CASSLLWGTGTGANVLTF
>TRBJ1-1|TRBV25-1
CASAGWDGAFF
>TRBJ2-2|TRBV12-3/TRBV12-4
CATWGRARIGELFF
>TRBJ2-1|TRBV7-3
CASSSSLAGTPSSYNEQFF
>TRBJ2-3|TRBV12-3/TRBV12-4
CASSLFLKQSTDTQYF
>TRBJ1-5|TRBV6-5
CASSPGQEGLPQPQHF
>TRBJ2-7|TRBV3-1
CASSQEGQGVNEQYF
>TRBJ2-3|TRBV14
CASSPPRGTEYTDTQYF
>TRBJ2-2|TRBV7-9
CASSLSLITGELFF
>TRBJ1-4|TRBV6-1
CASSVAINEKLFF
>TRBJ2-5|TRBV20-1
CSARGGMAQYF
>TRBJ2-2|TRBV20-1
CSAQTLAGGRAGELFF
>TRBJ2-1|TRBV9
CASSVGTGPTYNEQFF
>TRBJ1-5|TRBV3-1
CASSQVDRGRRNQPQHF
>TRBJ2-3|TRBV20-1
CSVGLAATDTQYF
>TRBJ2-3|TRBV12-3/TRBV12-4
CASSPQLSSTDTQYF
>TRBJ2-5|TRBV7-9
CASSGMGETQYF
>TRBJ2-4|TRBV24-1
CATSQGTDIQYF
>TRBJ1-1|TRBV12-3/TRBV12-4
CASKFRDLNTEAFF
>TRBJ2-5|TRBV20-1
CSRRQGQETQYF
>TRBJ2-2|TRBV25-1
CASRTGVGDTGELFF
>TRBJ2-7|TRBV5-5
CASSALGLAGVEQYF
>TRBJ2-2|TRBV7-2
CASTPPSPDGELFF
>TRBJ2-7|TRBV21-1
CASSKVGPGGFSSYEQYF
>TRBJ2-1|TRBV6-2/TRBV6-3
CASSYVIGRAGIEQFF
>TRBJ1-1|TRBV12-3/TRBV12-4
CASSFHRGRELNTEAFF
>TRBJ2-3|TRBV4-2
CASSPPLGRLAGGVKDTQYF
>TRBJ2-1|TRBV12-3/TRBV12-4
CASRFSGSNEQFF
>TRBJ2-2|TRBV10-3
CATLGLAGAGELFF
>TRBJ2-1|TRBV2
CASRETDGTSRQFF
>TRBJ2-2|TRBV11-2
CASRPDRATGELFF
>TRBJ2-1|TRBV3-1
CASSQDLAVGNEQFF